This T cell receptor (beta chain) was identified in a study of control samples from healthy donors and cancer patients. The CDR3 consists of 15 residues. V was trimmed by 4 bases and J by 11 bases, leaving 24 bases between them. Germline CDR1 is SGHDT and CDR2 is YYEEEE. The assay was immunoSEQ multiplex PCR, and TCRdb's table has in-frame clones only and misses some. The sample has approximately 160,000 clones, more than 85% seen once. This TCR was sampled from a woman in her 40s in good health. This rearrangement joins TRBV5-6 to TRBJ1-1; possibly TRBD1 for D (6 bases). What was sequenced was blood. CDR3 residues: CASSQGVGGGRRAFF. The CDR3, as DNA: TGTGCCAGCAGCCAGGGCGTTGGAGGGGGTAGGAGGGCTTTCTTT. The variable domain in full, with the rest retrieved from reference TRBV5-6 and TRBJ1-1, is DAGVTQSPTHLIKTRGQQVTLRCSPKSGHDTVSWYQQALGQGPQFIFQYYEEEERQRGNFPDRFSGHQFPNYSSELNVNALLLGDSALYLCASSQGVGGGRRAFFGQGTRLTVV.